This is a list of T cell receptor beta chains from one sample in a study of T cell repertoires in aging, cancer and after chemotherapy. MiXCR, run by TCRdb on the multiplex PCR reads, gives a single entry per CDR3 protein. Here the sample spans fewer than 13,000 distinct CDR3 sequences, more than 30% being singletons. Specimen: blood. These receptors were obtained from a human donor in good health. CDR3s include the opening cysteine and the closing phenylalanine or tryptophan. A D gene is named only where the DNA matches it firmly. Size values are once, few and many counts, or a class for expanded clones, and some rows have none.

D gene	V gene	J gene	clone size	CDR3 DNA	CDR3 protein
TRBD1	TRBV7-9	TRBJ2-2	.	TGTGCCAGCAGCGTCCGAACAGGGGCCATCGCGAACACCGGGGAGCTGTTTTTT	CASSVRTGAIANTGELFF
.	TRBV29-1	TRBJ2-1	medium-sized	TGCAGCGTCGTCGTCCGAAGCTCCTACAATGAGCAGTTCTTC	CSVVVRSSYNEQFF
TRBD1	TRBV27	TRBJ1-4	.	TGTGCCAGCAGACTGACAGGGATTAATGAAAAACTGTTTTTT	CASRLTGINEKLFF
.	TRBV5-1	TRBJ1-1	.	TGCGCCAGCAGCTTGATGGGGGGCACTGAAGCTTTCTTT	CASSLMGGTEAFF
.	TRBV19	TRBJ1-1	.	TGTGCCAGTAGTATAGACGAGAATCTGAACACTGAAGCTTTCTTT	CASSIDENLNTEAFF
.	TRBV6-5	TRBJ1-2	few	TGTGCCAGCAGTTACCCCTCCACAGGGATAGACCCTGGTGGCTACACCTTC	CASSYPSTGIDPGGYTF
.	TRBV12-3/TRBV12-4	TRBJ1-1	few	TGTGCCAGCAGCCACATGAACACTGAAGCTTTCTTT	CASSHMNTEAFF
.	TRBV11-3	TRBJ2-2	.	TGCGCCAGCAGCCGCACGAGGCTAGGCTGGGGTACCGGGGAGCTGTTTTTT	CASSRTRLGWGTGELFF
.	TRBV6-5	TRBJ1-1	.	TGTGCCAGCAGTTACTCGAAGCACCGGCAGGGGCGCACTGAAGCTTTCTTT	CASSYSKHRQGRTEAFF
.	TRBV12-3/TRBV12-4	TRBJ1-1	.	TGTGCCAGCAAGGAGGGCACCACTGAAGCTTTCTTT	CASKEGTTEAFF
TRBD2	TRBV19	TRBJ2-1	medium-sized	TGTGCCAGTAGCATGGGGACTAGCGGATACAATGAGCAGTTCTTC	CASSMGTSGYNEQFF
.	TRBV7-2	TRBJ1-1	.	TGTGCCAGCAGTCGACAGGCGACCACTGAAGCTTTCTTT	CASSRQATTEAFF
TRBD2	TRBV12-3/TRBV12-4	TRBJ2-1	.	TGTGCCAGCAGTCATCTTGGACTAGCGGAGCAGTTCTTC	CASSHLGLAEQFF
.	TRBV6-6	TRBJ1-5	.	TGTGCCAGCAGTTACTCCGACCGATCTCGGTATAGCAATCAGCCCCAGCATTTT	CASSYSDRSRYSNQPQHF
.	TRBV29-1	TRBJ1-5	medium-sized	TGCAGTGTGGGGTCGGACAATCAGCCCCAGCATTTT	CSVGSDNQPQHF
TRBD2	TRBV5-1	TRBJ2-1	once	TGCGCCAGCAGCCCCCCAAGCGGGAGATCTGAGCAGTTCTTC	CASSPPSGRSEQFF
.	TRBV11-3	TRBJ2-3	medium-sized	TGTGCCAGCAGCTTAAGGACTAACCCGCCTACAGATACGCAGTATTTT	CASSLRTNPPTDTQYF
TRBD2	TRBV6-5	TRBJ2-1	large	TGTGCCAGCAGAGAGCGGGGGGGCCTTCGGAATGAGCAGTTCTTC	CASRERGGLRNEQFF
.	TRBV5-5	TRBJ1-4	.	TGCGCCAGCAGCTTGGCCGCCTCGGGAGGATACTTAACTAATGAAAAACTGTTTTTT	CASSLAASGGYLTNEKLFF
.	TRBV20-1	TRBJ2-1	.	TGCAGTGCTAGAGAGCCCTCGCCGCCCTACAATGAGCAGTTCTTC	CSAREPSPPYNEQFF
.	TRBV6-2/TRBV6-3	TRBJ2-6	.	TGTGCCAGCAGTTACGACTCTGGGGCCAACGTCCTGACTTTC	CASSYDSGANVLTF
TRBD1	TRBV6-5	TRBJ1-2	.	TGTGCCAGCAGATTCACAGGGGGCATAAGTGGCTACACCTTC	CASRFTGGISGYTF
TRBD1	TRBV6-4	TRBJ1-5	.	TGTGCCAGCAGGCTACAGGGGCGCAATCAGCCCCAGCATTTT	CASRLQGRNQPQHF
TRBD1	TRBV12-3/TRBV12-4	TRBJ2-6	few	TGTGCCAGCAGTCCCATGGGACAGGGGTATGGGGCCAACGTCCTGACTTTC	CASSPMGQGYGANVLTF
.	TRBV6-1	TRBJ1-6	few	TGTGCCAGCAGTGGAGCCGGGGCAGGGTATGACAGTTCACCCCTCCACTTT	CASSGAGAGYDSSPLHF
TRBD2	TRBV5-6	TRBJ2-1	few	TGTGCCAGCAGCTTGGAGCTAGCGGCCTCCTACAATGAGCAGTTCTTC	CASSLELAASYNEQFF
.	TRBV18	TRBJ2-1	.	TGTGCCAGCTCACGGGGTAATGAGCAGTTCTTC	CASSRGNEQFF
.	TRBV5-6	TRBJ2-7	.	TGTGCCAGCAGCTGGGACGGCTCCTACGAGCAGTACTTC	CASSWDGSYEQYF
TRBD2	TRBV11-3	TRBJ2-6	.	TGTGCCAGCCCCGGGGAGGGGAGATCTGGGGCCAACGTCCTGACTTTC	CASPGEGRSGANVLTF
TRBD1	TRBV6-6	TRBJ2-3	.	TGTGCCAGCAGTTACTCGACAGGGCTCGGGGATACGCAGTATTTT	CASSYSTGLGDTQYF
.	TRBV29-1	TRBJ2-1	medium-sized	TGCAGCGTCAGAGGGGGTATAAATGAGCAGTTCTTC	CSVRGGINEQFF
TRBD1	TRBV6-1	TRBJ1-5	few	TGTGCCAGCAGTGAAATCGACAGGGTAACTCAGCCCCAGCATTTT	CASSEIDRVTQPQHF
.	TRBV5-1	TRBJ2-3	.	TGCGCCAGCAGCTGGTCAGATCCGGCAGATACGCAGTATTTT	CASSWSDPADTQYF
.	TRBV15	TRBJ1-3	.	TGTGCCACCAGCAGAGATCTAACCAGCTCTGGAAACACCATATATTTT	CATSRDLTSSGNTIYF
.	TRBV6-6	TRBJ1-2	medium-sized	TGTGCCAGCAGTTACCGTGCGGGACACGCAAACTATGGCTACACCTTC	CASSYRAGHANYGYTF
TRBD1	TRBV6-1	TRBJ2-5	medium-sized	TGTGCCAGCAGTGGGAACCGGGACAGGGGGCGGGAGACCCAGTACTTC	CASSGNRDRGRETQYF
.	TRBV5-6	TRBJ1-2	medium-sized	TGTGCCAGCAGCTCTTCCGATGGCTACACCTTC	CASSSSDGYTF
.	TRBV5-1	TRBJ1-6	few	TGCGCCAGCAGCTTGGTCAGCCTGAATTCACCCCTCCACTTT	CASSLVSLNSPLHF
.	TRBV6-5	TRBJ1-2	.	TGTGCCAGCAGACCGACGGCGTCAAACTATGGCTACACCTTC	CASRPTASNYGYTF
.	TRBV27	TRBJ2-3	.	TGTGCCAGCAGCCAAGATAGGCGAGGGCAGTATTTT	CASSQDRRGQYF
TRBD1	TRBV7-9	TRBJ1-2	.	TGTGCCAGCAGCCCCACACAGGGGGAAGCTTATGGCTACACCTTC	CASSPTQGEAYGYTF